Shown below are 14 T cell receptor beta chains from a single sample sequenced in a study of blood T cell repertoires in COVID-19. The data were produced by immunoSEQ multiplex PCR, yet TCRdb's version contains in-frame clones alone and is incomplete. Among roughly 200,000 clones, roughly 84% were seen once, and the ten largest hold about 7%. Sequencing input: peripheral blood. The source is a woman aged 40 to 50 with COVID-19, enrolled during active disease.

The chain carries TRBV3-1 (or the pseudogene TRBV3-2) and TRBJ2-2, with D tentatively TRBD1 (6 bases). Germline V gene lookup returns CDR1 LGHDT and CDR2 YNNKEL (reference sequence). The CDR3 length is 15 residues. The germline V and J ends were trimmed by 5 bases and 1 base, with 11 bases remaining between them. In nucleotides, the CDR3 is TGTGCCAGCAGCGGACACAGGGAGAACACCGGGGAGCTGTTTTTT. Translating it yields CASSGHRENTGELFF.

For the CDR3, the DNA is TGTGCCAGCAGCTTAGAGTCGCAGGGGGCTTATAAGTTCTTC. This encodes CASSLESQGAYKFF. The chain uses TRBV7-9 and TRBJ2-1, with TRBD1 identical over 8 bases. The CDR3 sequence is 14 residues long. V shed 1 base and J 14 bases; nucleotides not matched to a gene: 10. CDR1 is SEHNR, CDR2 FQNEAQ, per germline (reference sequence). Filled out from reference TRBV7-9 and TRBJ2-1, the complete variable domain reads DTGVSQNPRHKITKRGQNVTFRCDPISEHNRLYWYRQTLGQGPEFLTYFQNEAQLEKSRLLSDRFSAERPKGSFSTLEIQRTEQGDSAMYLCASSLESQGAYKFFGPGTRLTVL.

The rearrangement uses TRBV3-1 (or the pseudogene TRBV3-2) and TRBJ1-4, with D maybe TRBD1 (6 bases). V shed 4 bases and J shed 0 bases, with 12 bases lying between them. The V gene's germline CDR1 is LGHDT and CDR2 YNNKEL (reference sequence). The CDR3 contains 16 residues. CDR3 nucleotides: TGTGCCAGCAGCCCTGGACAGACTGCAACTAATGAAAAACTGTTTTTT. This gives the protein CASSPGQTATNEKLFF.

The chain joins TRBV29-1 to TRBJ2-7; 11 bases map to TRBD1. There are 13 residues in the CDR3. The V segment lost 7 bases and the J segment 3 bases; nucleotides outside the gene matches: 5. The germline V gene has CDR1 SQVTM and CDR2 ANQGSEA. The DNA of the CDR3 is TGCAGCGGCACTGGGACAGGGGGCTACGAGCAGTACTTC. Residues: CSGTGTGGYEQYF.

This chain uses TRBV10-2 with TRBJ2-1, with 7 bases that match TRBD2. The germline gives CDR1 WSHSY, CDR2 SAAADI. J was trimmed by 2 bases and V by 5 bases; bases with no gene match: 3. The CDR3 has 14 amino acids. Here the CDR3 reads CASSLAVPYNEQFF. Written as DNA, the CDR3 is TGCGCCAGCAGTCTAGCGGTCCCCTACAATGAGCAGTTCTTC.

This sequence joins TRBV15 and TRBJ1-6, with D maybe TRBD1 (5 bases). V was pared by 0 bases and J by 1 base, with 13 bases between. Germline CDR1 LNHNV, CDR2 YYDKDF (reference sequence). The CDR3 loop spans 18 amino acids. In nucleotides, the CDR3 is TGTGCCACCAGCAGAGACGTGGCAGGGTCGTCCTATAATTCACCCCTCCACTTT. It is translated as CATSRDVAGSSYNSPLHF.

This clone was counted between two and nine times. The V and J genes are TRBV2 and TRBJ2-1, with TRBD1 identical over 9 bases. Looked up from germline, CDR1 is SNHLY and CDR2 is FYNNEI. J lost 9 bases, V lost 9 bases, and 12 bases had no gene match. The CDR3 spans 14 residues. In DNA, the CDR3 is TGTGCCAGTTACGCCGGGACAGGGTTAACTGAGCAGTTCTTC. Protein: CASYAGTGLTEQFF.

The chain couples TRBV12-3 or TRBV12-4 to TRBJ1-2; D is possibly TRBD1 (5 bases). CDR3 length equals 12 residues. V was pared by 5 bases and J by 8 bases, with 12 bases between. The DNA for the CDR3 is TGTGCCAGCAGTCCCCGACAGAAAGGCTACACCTTC. Translation: CASSPRQKGYTF.

Only a few counts were recorded for this clone. The J gene is TRBJ2-1, the V gene TRBV10-1; unclear D gene. The V gene lost 6 bases and the J gene lost 8 bases, with 14 bases spanning the gap. This CDR3 region has 13 residues. Germline CDR1 and CDR2: WNHNN and SYGVQD (reference sequence). The CDR3 is CASSEISQDEQFF. Written as DNA, the CDR3 is TGCGCCAGCAGCGAAATAAGTCAGGATGAGCAGTTCTTC.

The chain links TRBV7-2 to TRBJ2-1, with 11 bases that match TRBD2. The CDR3 spans 15 residues. J lost 10 bases, V lost 3 bases, and 8 bases had no gene match. Germline CDR1 reads SGHTA; CDR2 reads FQGNSA. The chain's CDR3 is CASSFSGRARGEQFF. Here the CDR3 DNA reads TGTGCCAGCAGCTTTAGCGGGAGGGCACGGGGAGAGCAGTTCTTC.

The chain uses TRBV6-7 and TRBJ2-4; 7 bases map to TRBD1. TRBV6-7 is designated an ORF whose function remains uncertain. The CDR3 length is 15 residues. The ends lost 0 bases at V and 12 bases at J; junction bases unmatched: 11. For the CDR3, the DNA is TGTGCCAGCAGTTACTCGGGCGACAGGGCTGAGAATCAGTACTTC. This encodes CASSYSGDRAENQYF.

This rearrangement joins TRBV27 to TRBJ2-3; TRBD1 is a possible D gene (6 bases). From germline, CDR1 is MNHEY and CDR2 SMNVEV (reference sequence). This CDR3 has 14 residues. The V end was cut by 6 bases, the J end by 5 bases, with 15 bases between. The CDR3 sequence is CASSRLIQGDTQYF. DNA of the CDR3: TGTGCCAGCAGCAGATTAATACAGGGAGATACGCAGTATTTT.

V usage is TRBV5-1 and J usage is TRBJ2-6, with TRBD1 matching 9 bases. The CDR3 extends over 20 amino acids. Germline CDR1 SGHRS, CDR2 YFSETQ. V trimming: 3 bases; J trimming: 2 bases; junction bases outside the gene matches: 15. CDR3 sequence reads: CASSSPSWDRVVPGANVLTF. CDR3 nucleotide sequence: TGCGCCAGCAGCTCTCCATCCTGGGACAGGGTAGTCCCTGGGGCCAACGTCCTGACTTTC.

The rearrangement uses TRBV18 and TRBJ2-2; the D gene is possibly TRBD1 (6 bases). The CDR3 has 14 residues. Trimming removed 4 bases from V and 10 bases from J, with 16 bases in between. CDR1 and CDR2 from the germline V gene are KGHSH and LQKENI. The CDR3 region has the DNA TGTGCCAGCTCACGTAAACAGGGAGTCGCGGAGCTGTTTTTT. Its protein is CASSRKQGVAELFF.